The TCR beta chain described here comes from a study of shared T cell receptors in the human thymus. Germline loops: CDR1 SGHDN, CDR2 FVKESK. The CDR3 runs to 15 residues. The trim removed 3 bases at V and 3 bases at J, leaving 7 bases unmatched. Data came from immunoSEQ multiplex PCR; TCRdb stores just in-frame clones and leaves some out. The sample consists of under 700,000 clones, 75% to 85% of them appearing once. Another study also made use of these data, one on human thymus T cells. That report notes: Donors were healthy Finnish infants having corrective surgery for congenital heart defects. It was from resections taken during corrective heart surgery that the thymus tissue came. V and J gene usage appeared biased in thymic and blood repertoires.

The chain links TRBV14 to TRBJ2-7; 8 bases are a match to TRBD1. The receptor was derived from a boy in the first two years of life with a congenital heart defect. Sequenced input: thymocytes. The CDR3 DNA is TGTGCCAGCAGCCACCTCGGGACAGGTCGCTACGAGCAGTACTTC. This sequence encodes CASSHLGTGRYEQYF.